This record concerns one T cell receptor (beta chain) sequence. The entry originates in a study of blood T cell repertoires in COVID-19. Looking at the study overall: Collection of acute and convalescent COVID-19 samples took place in the United States, Italy and Spain.

Germline CDR1 is LGHNA and CDR2 is YSLEER. The CDR3 loop spans 15 amino acids. Trimming cost V 3 bases and J 4 bases; bases outside gene matches: 6. The Seattle patients, enrolled during active infection, were followed longitudinally. In the authors' methods: Estimates of nucleated cell counts were drawn from the amplification of reference gene primers. The assay was immunoSEQ multiplex PCR, and TCRdb's table has in-frame clones only and misses some. V, J and clone size derive from that table, while D and trimming were established from the DNA sequence. The table records 150,000 to 200,000 clones, about 90% of them present only once.

This receptor was obtained from a woman aged 55-69 years with COVID-19, enrolled during active disease. The chain carries TRBV4-3 and TRBJ1-5; TRBD1 matches 7 bases. The sample consisted of peripheral blood. The CDR3: CASSHGTVGNQPQHF. The DNA of the CDR3 is TGCGCCAGCAGCCACGGGACAGTTGGGAATCAGCCCCAGCATTTT.